This T cell receptor beta chain came from a study of shared clonotypes between healthy human individuals. Study context: The donor group consisted of two women and a few men, aged 18 to 49. Each donor's CD8 memory used one plate, CD8 naive two, each CD4 subset three.

In germline, CDR1 is SGHDT, CDR2 YYEEEE. The CDR3 length is 11 residues. V was cut by 2 bases and J by 4 bases, with 3 bases left in between. This table comes from immunoSEQ multiplex PCR, and its TCRdb copy is limited to in-frame clones, with some not included. This sample has some 2,500,000 clones, with 85% to 95% found just once. The sample holds a few counts of this clone. Its antigen remains unidentified. Within the sample, other DNA sequences also encode this same CDR3. Broader study findings: Shared across several donors were 5% to 6% of the naive CD4 clonotypes. Relative to their counterparts shared across all four donors, non-shared clonotypes exhibited diminished generation probabilities.

This clonotype originated in a man between 18 and 35 years old in good health. Some clones in this sample may be carry-over from other donors' samples. This chain joins TRBV5-6 and TRBJ2-5; no clear D. The sequencing input was naive CD4+ T cells from PBMCs. Subset of the sample: CD45RA+ positively selected. The CDR3 region is CASSFGETQYF. The CDR3, as DNA: TGTGCCAGCAGCTTTGGAGAGACCCAGTACTTC.